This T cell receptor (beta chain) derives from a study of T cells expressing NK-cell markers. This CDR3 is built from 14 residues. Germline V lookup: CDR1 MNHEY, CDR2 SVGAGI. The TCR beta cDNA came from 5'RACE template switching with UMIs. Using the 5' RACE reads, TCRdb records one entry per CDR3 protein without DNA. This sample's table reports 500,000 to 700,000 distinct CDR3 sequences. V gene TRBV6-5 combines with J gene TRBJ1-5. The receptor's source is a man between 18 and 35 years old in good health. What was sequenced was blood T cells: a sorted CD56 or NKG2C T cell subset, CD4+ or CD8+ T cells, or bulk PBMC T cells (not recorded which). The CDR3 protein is CASSYSRANQPQHF.